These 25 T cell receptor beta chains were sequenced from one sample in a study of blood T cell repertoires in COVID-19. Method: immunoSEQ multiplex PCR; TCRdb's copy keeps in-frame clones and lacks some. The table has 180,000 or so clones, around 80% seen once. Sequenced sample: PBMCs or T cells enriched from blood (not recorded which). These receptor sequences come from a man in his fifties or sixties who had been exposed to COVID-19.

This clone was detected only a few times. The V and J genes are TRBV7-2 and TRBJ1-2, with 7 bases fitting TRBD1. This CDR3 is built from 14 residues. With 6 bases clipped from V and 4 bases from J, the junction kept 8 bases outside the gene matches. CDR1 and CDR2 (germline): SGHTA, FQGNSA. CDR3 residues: CASRPTGWGYGYTF. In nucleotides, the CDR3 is TGTGCCAGCAGACCGACAGGGTGGGGCTATGGCTACACCTTC. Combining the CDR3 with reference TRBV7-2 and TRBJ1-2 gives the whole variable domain GAGVSQSPSNKVTEKGKDVELRCDPISGHTALYWYRQSLGQGLEFLIYFQGNSAPDKSGLPSDRFSAERTGGSVSTLTIQRTQQEDSAVYLCASRPTGWGYGYTFGSGTRLTVV.

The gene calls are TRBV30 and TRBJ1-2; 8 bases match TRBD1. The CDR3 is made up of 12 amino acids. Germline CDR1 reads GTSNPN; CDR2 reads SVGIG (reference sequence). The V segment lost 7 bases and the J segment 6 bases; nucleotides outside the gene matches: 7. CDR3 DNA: TGTGCCTACCTTCCGGACAGGGATGGCTACACCTTC. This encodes CAYLPDRDGYTF. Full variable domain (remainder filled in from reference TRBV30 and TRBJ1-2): SQTIHQWPATLVQPVGSPLSLECTVEGTSNPNLYWYRQAAGRGLQLLFYSVGIGQISSEVPQNLSASRPQDRQFILSSKKLLLSDSGFYLCAYLPDRDGYTFGSGTRLTVV.

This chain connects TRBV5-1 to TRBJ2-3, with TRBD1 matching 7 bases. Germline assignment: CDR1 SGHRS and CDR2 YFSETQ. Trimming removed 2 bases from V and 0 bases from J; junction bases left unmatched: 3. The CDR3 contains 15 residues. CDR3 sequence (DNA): TGCGCCAGCAGCTTTGGGGACAGCAGCACAGATACGCAGTATTTT. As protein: CASSFGDSSTDTQYF. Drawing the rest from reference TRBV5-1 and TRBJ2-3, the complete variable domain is KAGVTQTPRYLIKTRGQQVTLSCSPISGHRSVSWYQQTPGQGLQFLFEYFSETQRNKGNFPGRFSGRQFSNSRSEMNVSTLELGDSALYLCASSFGDSSTDTQYFGPGTRLTVL.

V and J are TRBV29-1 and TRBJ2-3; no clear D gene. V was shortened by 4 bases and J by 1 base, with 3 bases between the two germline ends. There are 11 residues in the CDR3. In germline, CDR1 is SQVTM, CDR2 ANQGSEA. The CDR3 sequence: CSVGGTDTQYF. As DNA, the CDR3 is TGCAGCGTTGGAGGCACAGATACGCAGTATTTT.

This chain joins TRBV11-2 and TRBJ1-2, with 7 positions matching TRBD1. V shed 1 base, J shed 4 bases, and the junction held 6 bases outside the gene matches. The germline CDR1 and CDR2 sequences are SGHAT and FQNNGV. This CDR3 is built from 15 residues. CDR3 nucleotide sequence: TGTGCCAGCAGCTTAGTGCCCCGGGACAGCTATGGCTACACCTTC. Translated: CASSLVPRDSYGYTF.

The CDR3: CASHFRGNGNTIYF. For the CDR3, the DNA is TGTGCCAGTCACTTCAGGGGGAATGGAAACACCATATATTTT. The V gene is TRBV19, the J gene TRBJ1-3, with 7 bases that match TRBD1. Germline V CDR1 and CDR2: LNHDA, SQIVND (reference sequence). The CDR3 extends over 14 amino acids. V gave up 8 bases and J gave up 3 bases; unmatched junction bases: 7. Together with reference TRBV19 and TRBJ1-3, the CDR3 gives the full variable domain: DGGITQSPKYLFRKEGQNVTLSCEQNLNHDAMYWYRQDPGQGLRLIYYSQIVNDFQKGDIAEGYSVSREKKESFPLTVTSAQKNPTAFYLCASHFRGNGNTIYFGEGSWLTVV.

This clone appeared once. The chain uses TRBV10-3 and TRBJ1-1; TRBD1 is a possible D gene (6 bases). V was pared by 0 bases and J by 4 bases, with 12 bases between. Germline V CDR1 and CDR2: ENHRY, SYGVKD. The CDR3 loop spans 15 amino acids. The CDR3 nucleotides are TGTGCCATCAGTGAGTCGCCAGGGGCAGCCACTGAAGCTTTCTTT. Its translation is CAISESPGAATEAFF.

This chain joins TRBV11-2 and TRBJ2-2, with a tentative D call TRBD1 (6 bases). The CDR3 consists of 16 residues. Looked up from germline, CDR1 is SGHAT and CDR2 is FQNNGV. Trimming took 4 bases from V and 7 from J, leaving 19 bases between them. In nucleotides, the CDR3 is TGTGCCAGCAGCTCCGGGACAAGGAACGTCTTCGGGGAGCTGTTTTTT. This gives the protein CASSSGTRNVFGELFF.

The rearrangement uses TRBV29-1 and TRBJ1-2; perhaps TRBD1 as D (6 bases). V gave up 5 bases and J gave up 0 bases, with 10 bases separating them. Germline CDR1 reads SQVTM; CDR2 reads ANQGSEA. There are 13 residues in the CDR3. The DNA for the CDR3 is TGCAGCGTTTCGGACAGCCCTAACTATGGCTACACCTTC. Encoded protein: CSVSDSPNYGYTF. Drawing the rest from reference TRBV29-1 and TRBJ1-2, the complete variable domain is SAVISQKPSRDICQRGTSLTIQCQVDSQVTMMFWYRQQPGQSLTLIATANQGSEATYESGFVIDKFPISRPNLTFSTLTVSNMSPEDSSIYLCSVSDSPNYGYTFGSGTRLTVV.

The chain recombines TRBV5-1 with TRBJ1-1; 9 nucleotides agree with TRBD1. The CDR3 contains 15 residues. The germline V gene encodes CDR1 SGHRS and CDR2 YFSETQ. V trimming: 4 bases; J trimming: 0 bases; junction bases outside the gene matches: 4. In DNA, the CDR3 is TGCGCCAGCAGCAGGACAGGGGCGCTGAACACTGAAGCTTTCTTT. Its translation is CASSRTGALNTEAFF.

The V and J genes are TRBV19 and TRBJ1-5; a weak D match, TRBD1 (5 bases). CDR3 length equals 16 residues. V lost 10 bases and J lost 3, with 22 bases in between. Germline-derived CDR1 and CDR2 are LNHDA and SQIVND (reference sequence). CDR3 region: CATRKRRWDFNQPQHF. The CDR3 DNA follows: TGTGCCACAAGAAAGAGGCGGTGGGACTTCAATCAGCCCCAGCATTTT.

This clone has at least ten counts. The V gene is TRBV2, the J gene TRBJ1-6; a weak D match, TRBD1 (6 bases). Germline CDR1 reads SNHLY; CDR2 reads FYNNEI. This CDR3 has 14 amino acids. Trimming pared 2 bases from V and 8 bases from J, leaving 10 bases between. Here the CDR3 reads CASSENRVDSPLHF. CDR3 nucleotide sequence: TGTGCCAGCAGTGAAAACAGGGTGGATTCACCCCTCCACTTT.

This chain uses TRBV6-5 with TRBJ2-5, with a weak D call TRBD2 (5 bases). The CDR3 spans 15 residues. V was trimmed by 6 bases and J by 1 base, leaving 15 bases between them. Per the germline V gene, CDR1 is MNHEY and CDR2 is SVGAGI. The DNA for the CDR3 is TGTGCCAGCAGCCTACTGGGCGGGTCCCAAGAGACCCAGTACTTC. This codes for CASSLLGGSQETQYF.

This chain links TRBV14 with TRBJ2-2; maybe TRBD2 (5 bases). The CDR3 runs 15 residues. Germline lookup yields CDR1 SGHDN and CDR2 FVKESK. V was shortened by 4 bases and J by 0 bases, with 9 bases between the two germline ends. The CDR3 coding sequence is TGTGCCAGCAGCCGTGGACTGACGAACACCGGGGAGCTGTTTTTT. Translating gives CASSRGLTNTGELFF.

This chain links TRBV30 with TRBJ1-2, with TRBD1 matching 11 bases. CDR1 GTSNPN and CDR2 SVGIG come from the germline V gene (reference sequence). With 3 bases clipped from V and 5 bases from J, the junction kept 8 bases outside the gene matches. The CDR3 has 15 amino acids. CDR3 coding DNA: TGTGCCTGGAGGGCCGGGACAGGGGGTCGGTATGGCTACACCTTC. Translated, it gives CAWRAGTGGRYGYTF. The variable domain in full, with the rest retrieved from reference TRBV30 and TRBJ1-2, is SQTIHQWPATLVQPVGSPLSLECTVEGTSNPNLYWYRQAAGRGLQLLFYSVGIGQISSEVPQNLSASRPQDRQFILSSKKLLLSDSGFYLCAWRAGTGGRYGYTFGSGTRLTVV.

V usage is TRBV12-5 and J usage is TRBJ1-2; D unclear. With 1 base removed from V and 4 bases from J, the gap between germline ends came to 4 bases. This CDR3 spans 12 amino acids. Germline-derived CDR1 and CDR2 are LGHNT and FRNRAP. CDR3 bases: TGTGCTAGTGGTTTGGACGGCTATGGCTACACCTTC. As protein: CASGLDGYGYTF. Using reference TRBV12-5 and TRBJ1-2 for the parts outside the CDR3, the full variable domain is DARVTQTPRHKVTEMGQEVTMRCQPILGHNTVFWYRQTMMQGLELLAYFRNRAPLDDSGMPKDRFSAEMPDATLATLKIQPSEPRDSAVYFCASGLDGYGYTFGSGTRLTVV.

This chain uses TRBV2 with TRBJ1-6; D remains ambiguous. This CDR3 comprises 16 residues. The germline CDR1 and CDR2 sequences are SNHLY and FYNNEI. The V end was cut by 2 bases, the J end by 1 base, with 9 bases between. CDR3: CASSERGGSYNSPLHF. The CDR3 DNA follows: TGTGCCAGCAGTGAACGGGGTGGGTCCTATAATTCACCCCTCCACTTT.

CDR3 nucleotide sequence: TGTGCCAGCGACCGCGGGGGGGCCACGGGACAGGCGCGCTCCTACGAGCAGTACTTC. Translating gives CASDRGGATGQARSYEQYF. V is TRBV7-9 and J is TRBJ2-7, with D perhaps matching TRBD2 (9 bases). The CDR3 runs 19 residues. Trimming cost V 8 bases and J 0 bases, with 29 bases left between them. Germline V gene data show CDR1 as SEHNR and CDR2 as FQNEAQ (reference sequence).

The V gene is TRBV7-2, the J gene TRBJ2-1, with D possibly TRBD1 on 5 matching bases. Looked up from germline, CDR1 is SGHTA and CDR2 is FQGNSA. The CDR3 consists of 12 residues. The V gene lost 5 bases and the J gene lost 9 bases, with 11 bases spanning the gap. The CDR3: CASSQTVFEQFF. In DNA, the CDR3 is TGTGCCAGCAGCCAGACAGTCTTTGAGCAGTTCTTC.

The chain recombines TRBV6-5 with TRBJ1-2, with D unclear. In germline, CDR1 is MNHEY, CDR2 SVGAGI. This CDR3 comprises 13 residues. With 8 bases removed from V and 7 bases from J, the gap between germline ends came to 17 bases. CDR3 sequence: CASGPRSAAGYTF. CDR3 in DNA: TGTGCCAGCGGGCCTCGTTCAGCGGCTGGCTACACCTTC.

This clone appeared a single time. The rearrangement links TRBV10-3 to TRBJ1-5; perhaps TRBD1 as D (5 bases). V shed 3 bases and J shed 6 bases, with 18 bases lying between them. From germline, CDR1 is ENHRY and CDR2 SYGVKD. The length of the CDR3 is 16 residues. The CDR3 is CAISDTPAQGGQPQHF. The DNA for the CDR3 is TGTGCCATCAGTGACACCCCTGCGCAGGGAGGTCAGCCCCAGCATTTT.

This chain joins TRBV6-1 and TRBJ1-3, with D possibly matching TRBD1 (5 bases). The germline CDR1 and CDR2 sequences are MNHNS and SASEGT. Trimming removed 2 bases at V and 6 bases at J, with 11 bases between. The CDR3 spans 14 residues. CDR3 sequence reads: CASSEPRQLNTIYF. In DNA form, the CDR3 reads TGTGCCAGCAGTGAACCTCGACAGTTAAACACCATATATTTT.

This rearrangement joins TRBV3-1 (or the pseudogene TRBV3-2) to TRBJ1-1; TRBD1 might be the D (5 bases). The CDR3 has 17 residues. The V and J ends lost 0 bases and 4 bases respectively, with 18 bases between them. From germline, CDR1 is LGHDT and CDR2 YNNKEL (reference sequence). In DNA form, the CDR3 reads TGTGCCAGCAGCCAAGAAATCTCAGCAGGGATGAGCACTGAAGCTTTCTTT. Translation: CASSQEISAGMSTEAFF.

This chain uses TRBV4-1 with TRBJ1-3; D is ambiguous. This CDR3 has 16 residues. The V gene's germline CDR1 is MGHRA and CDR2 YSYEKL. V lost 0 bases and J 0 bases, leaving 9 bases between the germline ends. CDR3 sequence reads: CASSQDGPSSGNTIYF. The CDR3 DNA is TGCGCCAGCAGCCAAGATGGGCCGTCCTCTGGAAACACCATATATTTT.

The CDR3 DNA reads TGCAGTGCTAGTGGGTTAGGAGCTCAGCCCCAGCATTTT. As protein: CSASGLGAQPQHF. The rearrangement uses TRBV20-1 and TRBJ1-5; D ambiguous. V was pared by 3 bases and J by 6 bases, with 12 bases between. CDR1 is DFQATT and CDR2 is SNEGSKA in the germline V gene (reference sequence). This CDR3 spans 13 amino acids.